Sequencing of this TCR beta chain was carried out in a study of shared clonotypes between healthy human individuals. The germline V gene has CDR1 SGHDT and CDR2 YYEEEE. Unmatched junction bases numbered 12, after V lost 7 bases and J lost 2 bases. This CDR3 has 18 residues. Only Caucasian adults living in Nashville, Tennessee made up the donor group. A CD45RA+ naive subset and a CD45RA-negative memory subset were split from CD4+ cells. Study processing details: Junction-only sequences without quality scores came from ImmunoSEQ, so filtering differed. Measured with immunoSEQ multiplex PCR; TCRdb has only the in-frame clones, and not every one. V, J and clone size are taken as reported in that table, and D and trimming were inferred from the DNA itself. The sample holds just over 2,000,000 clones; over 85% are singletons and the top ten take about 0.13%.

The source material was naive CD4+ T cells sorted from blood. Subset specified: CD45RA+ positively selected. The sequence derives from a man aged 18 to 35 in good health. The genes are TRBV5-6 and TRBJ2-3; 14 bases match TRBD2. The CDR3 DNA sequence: TGTGCCAGCCGACCGGGACTAGCGGGGGATCCGCTCACAGATACGCAGTATTTT. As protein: CASRPGLAGDPLTDTQYF. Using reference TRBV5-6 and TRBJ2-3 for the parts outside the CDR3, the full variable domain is DAGVTQSPTHLIKTRGQQVTLRCSPKSGHDTVSWYQQALGQGPQFIFQYYEEEERQRGNFPDRFSGHQFPNYSSELNVNALLLGDSALYLCASRPGLAGDPLTDTQYFGPGTRLTVL.